A single sample gave rise to the 30 T cell receptor beta chains below, sequenced in a study of blood T cell repertoires in COVID-19. Repertoires were generated with immunoSEQ multiplex PCR, while TCRdb's copy carries only in-frame clones and drops some. Of 150,000 to 200,000 clones detected, roughly 89% appear once; the ten largest clones hold approximately 1.4%. The source material was peripheral blood. The origin of the receptors is a woman in her forties or fifties with acute or convalescent COVID-19.

In DNA form, the CDR3 reads TGTGCCAGCAGCTTCGGCCACGCCGTAGTCGGGGGTTATAATTCACCCCTCCACTTT. This gives the protein CASSFGHAVVGGYNSPLHF. The genes are TRBV5-8 and TRBJ1-6; maybe TRBD1 (5 bases). The CDR3 totals 19 residues. V lost 2 bases, J lost 4 bases, and 22 bases lay in between. Germline V gene lookup returns CDR1 SGHTS and CDR2 YDEGEE.

The chain couples TRBV4-1 to TRBJ2-7; 9 nucleotides match TRBD1. J was trimmed by 3 bases and V by 3 bases; bases with no gene match: 6. The CDR3 extends over 15 amino acids. In germline, CDR1 is MGHRA, CDR2 YSYEKL. In DNA, the CDR3 is TGCGCCAGCAGCCATTCCGGGACAGGGAACTACGAGCAGTACTTC. It is translated as CASSHSGTGNYEQYF.

The chain is built from TRBV11-2 and TRBJ2-1; TRBD2 matches 7 bases. Germline CDR1 reads SGHAT; CDR2 reads FQNNGV. V shed 5 bases, J shed 7 bases, and the junction held 8 bases outside the gene matches. The CDR3 runs 14 residues. The CDR3 DNA is TGTGCCAGCAGCCTGAGCGGGGTTCGGAATGAGCAGTTCTTC. Protein sequence: CASSLSGVRNEQFF.

CDR3: CASSQGLSGGWVNTEAFF. CDR3 sequence (DNA): TGTGCCAGCAGCCAAGGCCTTTCAGGGGGCTGGGTGAACACTGAAGCTTTCTTT. The V and J genes are TRBV4-2 and TRBJ1-1; 8 bases map to TRBD1. V was pared by 1 base and J by 0 bases, with 10 bases of the junction left unmatched. Germline V gene sequence: CDR1 LGHNA, CDR2 YNFKEQ. The CDR3 covers 18 residues.

This rearrangement joins TRBV30 to TRBJ1-2; the D gene is possibly TRBD1 (5 bases). The germline V gene has CDR1 GTSNPN and CDR2 SVGIG (reference sequence). V was shortened by 2 bases and J by 5 bases, with 15 bases between the two germline ends. This CDR3 region has 14 residues. CDR3 nucleotide sequence: TGTGCCTGGAGTAGGGAACAGGCCCCTTATGGCTACACCTTC. Protein sequence: CAWSREQAPYGYTF.

The chain carries TRBV7-2 and TRBJ2-7; D might be TRBD1 (5 bases). Trimming took 5 bases from V and 0 from J, leaving 14 bases between them. CDR1 and CDR2 (germline): SGHTA, FQGNSA. CDR3 length: 15 amino acids. This CDR3 reads CASSRAGPNSYEQYF. The CDR3 coding sequence is TGTGCCAGCAGCCGTGCAGGGCCCAACTCCTACGAGCAGTACTTC.

This sequence joins TRBV11-2 and TRBJ2-5; 8 positions match TRBD1. The CDR3 length is 15 residues. V lost 5 bases to trimming and J lost 4 bases; unmatched junction nucleotides: 9. Germline V CDR1 and CDR2: SGHAT, FQNNGV. DNA for the CDR3: TGTGCCAGCAGCAGAGGACAGGGAGGTCGAGAGACCCAGTACTTC. It specifies CASSRGQGGRETQYF.

J is TRBJ2-1 and V is TRBV5-4; 8 nucleotides match TRBD2. Germline CDR1 reads SGHNT; CDR2 reads YYREEE (reference sequence). The length of the CDR3 is 18 residues. The V gene end was trimmed by 1 base and the J gene end by 4 bases; junction bases not matched to a gene: 13. CDR3 amino acids: CASSLSLGSAGAYNEQFF. In DNA form, the CDR3 reads TGTGCCAGCAGCTTGTCATTGGGGTCAGCGGGGGCTTACAATGAGCAGTTCTTC.

V is TRBV4-3 and J is TRBJ1-4; TRBD1 is a possible D gene (5 bases). Germline V CDR1 and CDR2: LGHNA, YSLEER. V shed 0 bases and J shed 5 bases, with 10 bases lying between them. The CDR3 totals 15 residues. CDR3 bases: TGCGCCAGCAGCCAAGAATTGGGGCCGAATGAAAAACTGTTTTTT. As protein: CASSQELGPNEKLFF.

V usage is TRBV7-2 and J usage is TRBJ1-3; a possible D gene is TRBD1 (6 bases). The germline CDR1 and CDR2 sequences are SGHTA and FQGNSA. The CDR3 is 18 amino acids. Trimming removed 1 base at V and 0 bases at J, with 16 bases between. The DNA of the CDR3 is TGTGCCAGCAGCTTAGATGATGGGCAGGGGAACTCTGGAAACACCATATATTTT. It encodes CASSLDDGQGNSGNTIYF.

V is TRBV7-2 and J is TRBJ1-5; 7 positions agree with TRBD1. The germline V gene has CDR1 SGHTA and CDR2 FQGNSA. This CDR3 region has 14 residues. Trimming removed 5 bases from V and 5 bases from J; junction bases left unmatched: 6. CDR3 region: CASSRGTADQPQHF. The DNA for the CDR3 is TGTGCCAGCAGCAGAGGGACAGCTGATCAGCCCCAGCATTTT.

The V call is TRBV3-1 (or the pseudogene TRBV3-2), the J call TRBJ1-3; no definite D call. The CDR3 totals 16 residues. Germline V CDR1 and CDR2: LGHDT, YNNKEL (reference sequence). Trimming removed 5 bases from V and 0 bases from J, with 14 bases in between. The CDR3 DNA is TGTGCCAGCAGCAATGGGGTAGGGAGCTCTGGAAACACCATATATTTT. The encoded protein is CASSNGVGSSGNTIYF.

This clone was picked up a small number of times. V usage is TRBV6-1 and J usage is TRBJ2-3; 10 nucleotides align to TRBD1. With 2 bases clipped from V and 2 bases from J, the junction kept 13 bases outside the gene matches. The germline CDR1 and CDR2 sequences are MNHNS and SASEGT. CDR3 size: 19 residues. The CDR3 DNA reads as TGTGCCAGCAGTGAACATGGGGGGACAGGGGCCCCCTTCACAGATACGCAGTATTTT. Protein product: CASSEHGGTGAPFTDTQYF.

This clone was counted only a few times. The rearrangement links TRBV7-8 to TRBJ1-2; no firm D call. V dropped 5 bases and J dropped 3 bases, with 7 bases sitting between them. The CDR3 runs 12 residues. Germline-derived CDR1 and CDR2 are SGHVS and FQNEAQ. CDR3: CASSNTDYGYTF. The CDR3 DNA follows: TGTGCCAGCAGCAATACTGACTATGGCTACACCTTC.

The chain carries TRBV6-5 and TRBJ1-2, with D perhaps matching TRBD1 (6 bases). The CDR3 has 15 residues. Germline values: CDR1 MNHEY, CDR2 SVGAGI. V was pared by 2 bases and J by 2 bases, with 12 bases between. CDR3 protein: CASSYRYDRNYGYTF. DNA of the CDR3: TGTGCCAGCAGTTACCGATACGACAGGAACTATGGCTACACCTTC.

This clone has more than one count but fewer than ten. The gene calls are TRBV6-1 and TRBJ1-2, with 9 bases matching TRBD1. The trim removed 0 bases at V and 5 bases at J, leaving 4 bases unmatched. This CDR3 region has 15 residues. The germline gives CDR1 MNHNS, CDR2 SASEGT. The DNA for the CDR3 is TGTGCCAGCAGTGAAGCAGGGACAGGGTTTTATGGCTACACCTTC. Translating gives CASSEAGTGFYGYTF.

This chain connects TRBV11-1 to TRBJ2-6; D remains ambiguous. Trimming pared 2 bases from V and 3 bases from J, leaving 8 bases between. In germline, CDR1 is SGHAT, CDR2 FQDESV (reference sequence). The CDR3 has 15 amino acids. The CDR3 loop reads CASSLYSHGANVLTF. CDR3 sequence (DNA): TGTGCCAGCAGCTTATACAGTCATGGGGCCAACGTCCTGACTTTC.

The J gene is TRBJ1-5, the V gene TRBV9; 8 bases map to TRBD1. CDR1 and CDR2 from the germline V gene are SGDLS and YYNGEE. With 5 bases clipped from V and 5 bases from J, the junction kept 9 bases outside the gene matches. The CDR3 consists of 15 residues. This CDR3 is CASSLGQGVDQPQHF. The CDR3 coding sequence is TGTGCCAGCAGTTTAGGACAGGGTGTGGATCAGCCCCAGCATTTT.

The rearrangement links TRBV19 to TRBJ1-1, with 8 nucleotides matching TRBD1. The trim removed 4 bases at V and 3 bases at J, leaving 1 base unmatched. This CDR3 is 13 amino acids long. Germline loops: CDR1 LNHDA, CDR2 SQIVND (reference sequence). Here the CDR3 reads CASSTGGYTEAFF. CDR3 nucleotide sequence: TGTGCCAGTAGTACAGGGGGCTACACTGAAGCTTTCTTT. Drawing the rest from reference TRBV19 and TRBJ1-1, the complete variable domain is DGGITQSPKYLFRKEGQNVTLSCEQNLNHDAMYWYRQDPGQGLRLIYYSQIVNDFQKGDIAEGYSVSREKKESFPLTVTSAQKNPTAFYLCASSTGGYTEAFFGQGTRLTVV.

The chain has TRBV19 and TRBJ1-4, with D uncertain. Trimming shortened V by 6 bases and J by 7 bases, and 18 bases separated the two germline ends. In germline, CDR1 is LNHDA, CDR2 SQIVND (reference sequence). There are 15 residues in the CDR3. Written as DNA, the CDR3 is TGTGCCAGTAGGCTCGGCGGGGATTTTCGTGAAAAACTGTTTTTT. Translated: CASRLGGDFREKLFF. The full variable domain, rest sourced from reference TRBV19 and TRBJ1-4, is DGGITQSPKYLFRKEGQNVTLSCEQNLNHDAMYWYRQDPGQGLRLIYYSQIVNDFQKGDIAEGYSVSREKKESFPLTVTSAQKNPTAFYLCASRLGGDFREKLFFGSGTQLSVL.

The chain combines TRBV19 with TRBJ1-6; a weak D match, TRBD1 (6 bases). The germline CDR1 and CDR2 sequences are LNHDA and SQIVND (reference sequence). The V and J ends lost 6 bases and 6 bases respectively, with 12 bases between them. The CDR3 extends over 14 amino acids. The CDR3 here is CASRTQGFNSPLHF. The CDR3, as DNA: TGTGCCAGTAGGACACAGGGATTTAATTCACCCCTCCACTTT.

The V call is TRBV4-3, the J call TRBJ1-1; 7 nucleotides line up with TRBD1. The J segment lost 2 bases and the V segment lost 2 bases, leaving 8 bases of the junction unmatched. Per germline, CDR1 LGHNA and CDR2 YSLEER. The CDR3 sequence is 16 residues long. The CDR3: CASSQTRQGQNTEAFF. The CDR3 coding sequence is TGCGCCAGCAGCCAAACGAGACAGGGTCAAAACACTGAAGCTTTCTTT.

This chain joins TRBV27 and TRBJ1-1; D possibly corresponds to TRBD1 (6 bases). Trimming cost V 3 bases and J 4 bases, with 18 bases left between them. The CDR3 spans 16 residues. In germline, CDR1 is MNHEY, CDR2 SMNVEV (reference sequence). The CDR3 region is CASSFLIRGEGTEAFF. In nucleotides, the CDR3 is TGTGCCAGCAGTTTCCTCATCAGGGGCGAGGGCACTGAAGCTTTCTTT.

The chain carries TRBV27 and TRBJ1-6; TRBD1 matches 9 bases. The germline V gene encodes CDR1 MNHEY and CDR2 SMNVEV (reference sequence). This CDR3 is built from 14 residues. The trim removed 4 bases at V and 10 bases at J, leaving 5 bases unmatched. The CDR3 region has the DNA TGTGCCAGCAGTTGGGGACAGGGTAGCTCACCCCTCCACTTT. Residues: CASSWGQGSSPLHF.

This chain links TRBV27 with TRBJ1-1; D remains ambiguous. CDR1 and CDR2 from the germline V gene are MNHEY and SMNVEV (reference sequence). Trimming stripped 2 bases from V and 4 bases from J, with 14 bases between. The CDR3 has 15 amino acids. CDR3 bases: TGTGCCAGCAGTTTAACCTCCGTCAGTGGCACTGAAGCTTTCTTT. Protein product: CASSLTSVSGTEAFF.

The gene calls are TRBV2 and TRBJ2-3; D possibly corresponds to TRBD2 (5 bases). Germline values: CDR1 SNHLY, CDR2 FYNNEI. V lost 6 bases to trimming and J lost 11 bases, with 15 bases between them. This CDR3 is 12 amino acids long. The CDR3 DNA sequence: TGTGCCAGCAGCCCCTCGGGGTGGAGGCAGTATTTT. This encodes CASSPSGWRQYF.

The chain uses TRBV18 and TRBJ2-7, with D maybe TRBD1 (6 bases). The CDR3 covers 15 residues. V was cut by 8 bases and J by 3 bases, with 20 bases left in between. The germline V gene has CDR1 KGHSH and CDR2 LQKENI. CDR3 residues: CASQGEQGVYYEQYF. CDR3 bases: TGTGCCAGCCAAGGGGAACAGGGTGTCTACTACGAGCAGTACTTC.

This chain connects TRBV9 to TRBJ2-1, with D possibly matching TRBD1 (5 bases). The V end was cut by 1 base, the J end by 10 bases, with 15 bases between. Germline CDR1 reads SGDLS; CDR2 reads YYNGEE. The CDR3 runs 14 residues. CDR3 bases: TGTGCCAGCAGCGTATCTGGACACAATTTAGAGCAGTTCTTC. Translating it yields CASSVSGHNLEQFF.

V and J are TRBV4-1 and TRBJ1-5; D perhaps matches TRBD1 (6 bases). The CDR3 is 16 residues long. Looked up from germline, CDR1 is MGHRA and CDR2 is YSYEKL. Trimming took 0 bases from V and 8 from J, leaving 17 bases between them. Here the CDR3 DNA reads TGCGCCAGCAGCCAAGATGGGACAACCCGACTTAAGCCCCAGCATTTT. This sequence encodes CASSQDGTTRLKPQHF.

V is TRBV24-1 and J is TRBJ2-2; tentative D call: TRBD1 (5 bases). The V end lost 6 bases, the J end lost 0 bases, and 7 bases lay between the germline ends. CDR1 is KGHDR and CDR2 is SFDVKD in the germline V gene. The CDR3 runs 14 residues. CDR3 sequence reads: CATSPDTNTGELFF. The CDR3 DNA sequence: TGTGCCACCAGTCCGGACACGAACACCGGGGAGCTGTTTTTT.